This TCR beta chain was found in a study of CD4 T cells in relation to SARS-CoV-2 and coronaviruses. The repertoire was sequenced with immunoSEQ multiplex PCR; TCRdb's copy has only in-frame clones and lacks some. The sample carries approximately 37,000 clones, approximately 83% recorded once. CDR3 length: 12 amino acids. The germline V gene encodes CDR1 ENHRY and CDR2 SYGVKD. The V and J ends lost 5 bases and 5 bases, in that order; junction bases with no gene match: 3. This receptor was obtained from an adult with COVID-19. The sequenced material came from memory CD4+ T cells from PBMCs. V usage is TRBV10-3 and J usage is TRBJ2-7, with 7 bases fitting TRBD1. The CDR3 loop is CAISSDRDEQYF. Written as DNA, the CDR3 is TGTGCCATCAGTTCCGACAGGGACGAGCAGTACTTC.